This record looks at one T cell receptor beta chain sequence and its context. The sample comes from a study of cytomegalovirus exposure and HLA in healthy donors. With V trimmed by 3 bases and J by 6 bases, 8 bases remained unmatched. Germline V gives CDR1 LGHNA, CDR2 YSLEER. The CDR3 totals 16 residues. This PCR relied on a set of 60 Vbeta primers and 13 Jbeta primers. In the original analysis: Tens of millions of unique TCR beta chains, 9 million to 11 million shared, were counted in a later analysis. The method was immunoSEQ multiplex PCR; TCRdb's version includes in-frame clones alone and lacks a portion of them. The DNA was the basis for D and trimming; V, J and clone size are from that table. Found here are fewer than 95,000 clones, roughly 80% of them singletons; the top ten hold just over 3%.

This TCR was sampled from a man aged 35 to 55 in good health and CMV-seronegative. Sequencing was performed on PBMCs. This chain joins TRBV4-3 and TRBJ2-1, with TRBD2 matching over 10 bases. The CDR3 DNA reads as TGCGCCAGCAGCCACCTTAGCGGGGGGCCGGGCAATGAGCAGTTCTTC. Protein product: CASSHLSGGPGNEQFF.